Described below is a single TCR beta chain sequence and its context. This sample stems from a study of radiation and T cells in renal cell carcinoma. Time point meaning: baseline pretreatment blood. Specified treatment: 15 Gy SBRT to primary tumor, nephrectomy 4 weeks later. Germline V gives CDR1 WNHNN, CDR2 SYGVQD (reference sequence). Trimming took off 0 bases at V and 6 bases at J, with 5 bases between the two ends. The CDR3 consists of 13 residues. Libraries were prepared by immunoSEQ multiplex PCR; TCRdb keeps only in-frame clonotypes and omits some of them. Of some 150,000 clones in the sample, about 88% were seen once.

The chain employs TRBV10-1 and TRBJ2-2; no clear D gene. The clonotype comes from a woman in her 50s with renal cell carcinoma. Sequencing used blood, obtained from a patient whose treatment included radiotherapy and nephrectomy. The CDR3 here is CASSESRAGELFF. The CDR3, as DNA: TGCGCCAGCAGTGAGTCAAGGGCCGGGGAGCTGTTTTTT.